Here is one T cell receptor beta chain with its context. V shed 1 base, J shed 2 bases, and the junction held 17 bases outside the gene matches. The CDR3 contains 20 residues. Germline V gives CDR1 LGHNA, CDR2 YSLEER. The data are from a study of blood T cell repertoires in COVID-19. Study details: The analysed material was cDNA or gDNA that came from T cells, B-cell-depleted T cells, or PBMCs.

The authors' processing: Reference gene primer amplification gave nucleated cell count estimates. Generated by immunoSEQ multiplex PCR, the TCRdb table keeps only in-frame clones and is missing some. That table supplies the V and J calls and clone size; D and trimming were determined from the DNA. The data hold more than 70,000 clones, with approximately 78% observed a single time. Input material: peripheral blood. The TCR originated in an elderly woman with active or convalescent COVID-19. The chain joins TRBV4-3 to TRBJ2-3; TRBD2 matches at 8 bases. The CDR3: CASSQVFRFQRGPYTDTQYF. In DNA form, the CDR3 reads TGCGCCAGCAGCCAAGTCTTCCGGTTTCAGCGGGGGCCTTACACAGATACGCAGTATTTT.